These 25 T cell receptor beta chains came from one sample sequenced in a study of beta chain features in type 1 diabetes. The entirety of the isolated RNA underwent reverse transcription, so expressed TCRB transcripts were sequenced. Clones were sequenced by immunoSEQ multiplex PCR, and TCRdb holds only the in-frame ones, with some missing. Among about 13,000 clones listed, under 50% were seen once. Sequencing was done on a sample of stem cell memory CD4+ T cells from blood. These receptors came from a man between 18 and 29 years old in good health.

This clone was counted between two and nine times. This chain links TRBV2 with TRBJ2-7, with TRBD1 matching 7 bases. V was pared by 6 bases and J by 4 bases, with 3 bases of the junction left unmatched. The CDR3 is 12 residues long. In germline, CDR1 is SNHLY, CDR2 FYNNEI. The CDR3 bases are TGTGCCAGCAGAGGGGGCGGGTACGAGCAGTACTTC. Protein sequence: CASRGGGYEQYF.

This chain connects TRBV7-3 to TRBJ2-4; D might be TRBD2 (6 bases). Germline V gene sequence: CDR1 SGHTA, CDR2 FQGTGA. CDR3 length equals 14 residues. V gave up 1 base and J gave up 8 bases, with 12 bases separating them. The DNA for the CDR3 is TGTGCCAGCAGCTTAAATGGGGGGACGGACATTCAGTACTTC. Translating gives CASSLNGGTDIQYF.

This clone came up a few times. The chain employs TRBV19 and TRBJ2-5; weak D call: TRBD1 (5 bases). Germline V gene data show CDR1 as LNHDA and CDR2 as SQIVND (reference sequence). The germline V and J ends were trimmed by 1 base and 2 bases, with 5 bases remaining between them. The CDR3 consists of 13 residues. The CDR3 nucleotides are TGTGCCAGTAGTATAGGACAGCAAGAGACCCAGTACTTC. This translates into CASSIGQQETQYF.

This clone appeared a single time. The chain combines TRBV6-5 with TRBJ1-1, with D possibly being TRBD1 (5 bases). The CDR3 is 15 residues long. Germline CDR1 reads MNHEY; CDR2 reads SVGAGI. Trimming left V 2 bases short and J 0 bases short, with 10 bases between. CDR3 sequence (DNA): TGTGCCAGCAGTTACAAAGGGGATTTGAACACTGAAGCTTTCTTT. Translating it yields CASSYKGDLNTEAFF.

CDR3 loop: CASSLTGLAGGQTQYF. CDR3 nucleotide sequence: TGTGCCAGCAGCTTAACGGGACTAGCGGGGGGCCAGACCCAGTACTTC. This chain connects TRBV7-9 to TRBJ2-5; 15 bases match TRBD2. This CDR3 has 16 amino acids. With 2 bases clipped from V and 6 bases from J, the junction kept 4 bases outside the gene matches. Germline CDR1 and CDR2: SEHNR and FQNEAQ (reference sequence).

The chain recombines TRBV6-6 with TRBJ2-5; tentatively, D is TRBD2 (6 bases). The length of the CDR3 is 14 residues. The V gene's germline CDR1 is MNHNY and CDR2 SVGAGI (reference sequence). V was pared by 6 bases and J by 5 bases, with 16 bases between. The CDR3: CASRRGIQRETQYF. The CDR3 DNA reads as TGTGCCAGCAGACGCGGGATTCAGAGGGAGACCCAGTACTTC.

In this sample, this clone turned up a few times. The V gene is TRBV28, the J gene TRBJ2-1; possible D gene TRBD2, 5 bases. The germline V and J ends were trimmed by 10 bases and 4 bases, with 17 bases remaining between them. This CDR3 has 14 amino acids. Germline values: CDR1 MDHEN, CDR2 SYDVKM. CDR3: CATRRGGVYNEQFF. CDR3 bases: TGTGCCACCCGCCGGGGTGGGGTTTACAATGAGCAGTTCTTC.

The chain recombines TRBV9 with TRBJ1-2, with D possibly matching TRBD1 (5 bases). The CDR3 spans 14 residues. Germline values: CDR1 SGDLS, CDR2 YYNGEE. With 0 bases removed from V and 2 bases from J, the gap between germline ends came to 8 bases. The CDR3 reads CASSVADTNYGYTF. The CDR3 DNA is TGTGCCAGCAGCGTAGCGGACACCAACTATGGCTACACCTTC.

V usage is TRBV2 and J usage is TRBJ2-7; 13 nucleotides align to TRBD2. The CDR3 sequence is 15 residues long. Germline loops: CDR1 SNHLY, CDR2 FYNNEI. V lost 4 bases, J lost 3 bases, and 3 bases stayed unmatched. DNA for the CDR3: TGTGCCAGCAGTGCACTAGCGGGGGGGATCTACGAGCAGTACTTC. Residues: CASSALAGGIYEQYF.

The rearrangement uses TRBV27 and TRBJ2-1, with D possibly being TRBD2 (5 bases). Germline lookup yields CDR1 MNHEY and CDR2 SMNVEV (reference sequence). CDR3 length: 14 residues. V lost 3 bases, J lost 9 bases, and 15 bases lay in between. In DNA, the CDR3 is TGTGCCAGCAGTTTGCAGATGCGGGTGACTGAGCAGTTCTTC. Protein product: CASSLQMRVTEQFF.

This clone occurred a few times. The chain combines TRBV6-5 with TRBJ2-7, with TRBD1 identical over 9 bases. V trimming: 6 bases; J trimming: 2 bases; junction bases outside the gene matches: 5. The CDR3 has 14 residues. The germline gives CDR1 MNHEY, CDR2 SVGAGI. The CDR3 nucleotides read TGTGCCAGCAGACCCGGGACAGGGACCTACGAGCAGTACTTC. Protein product: CASRPGTGTYEQYF.

This clone came up a few times. The V and J genes are TRBV9 and TRBJ1-1; the D is unclear. The V gene's germline CDR1 is SGDLS and CDR2 YYNGEE. V was shortened by 1 base and J by 0 bases, with 7 bases between the two germline ends. The CDR3 is 14 amino acids. The CDR3 spells CASSVTAMNTEAFF. CDR3 DNA: TGTGCCAGCAGCGTAACAGCCATGAACACTGAAGCTTTCTTT.

This clone was counted once. The V call is TRBV6-5, the J call TRBJ2-7; TRBD1 agrees at 7 bases. This CDR3 is built from 15 residues. The J segment lost 4 bases and the V segment lost 2 bases, leaving 8 bases of the junction unmatched. CDR1 and CDR2 from the germline V gene are MNHEY and SVGAGI. The CDR3 protein is CASSYARQGRYEQYF. As DNA, the CDR3 is TGTGCCAGCAGTTACGCGAGACAGGGCAGGTACGAGCAGTACTTC.

The rearrangement uses TRBV4-3 and TRBJ1-3; D uncertain. The V end was cut by 0 bases, the J end by 1 base, with 7 bases between. Germline V gene lookup returns CDR1 LGHNA and CDR2 YSLEER. CDR3 length equals 15 residues. CDR3 region: CASSQDTGSGNTIYF. Here the CDR3 DNA reads TGCGCCAGCAGCCAAGATACGGGATCTGGAAACACCATATATTTT.

The chain recombines TRBV2 with TRBJ2-3; D unresolved. The CDR3 sequence is 13 residues long. Germline CDR1 reads SNHLY; CDR2 reads FYNNEI. V gave up 4 bases and J gave up 1 base, with 6 bases separating them. CDR3 in amino acids: CASSVQGTDTQYF. CDR3 coding DNA: TGTGCCAGCAGTGTGCAGGGCACAGATACGCAGTATTTT.

This clone was picked up a small number of times. The chain joins TRBV6-5 to TRBJ2-1; 8 bases match TRBD2. This CDR3 contains 15 residues. Germline CDR1 and CDR2: MNHEY and SVGAGI. J gave up 8 bases and V 1 base, and 7 bases lay outside the gene matches. The CDR3 protein is CASSYYRGGLYEQFF. CDR3 DNA: TGTGCCAGCAGTTACTATCGGGGGGGCCTCTATGAGCAGTTCTTC.

The chain uses TRBV2 and TRBJ1-2, with D unresolved. Trimming took off 5 bases at V and 4 bases at J, with 11 bases between the two ends. CDR1 and CDR2 from the germline V gene are SNHLY and FYNNEI. This CDR3 is 13 amino acids long. DNA of the CDR3: TGTGCCAGCAGTAAGGAGGGCCGCTATGGCTACACCTTC. Its translation: CASSKEGRYGYTF.

Only a few counts were recorded for this clone. This rearrangement joins TRBV7-9 to TRBJ2-3; the match to TRBD1 covers 7 bases. With V trimmed by 2 bases and J by 6 bases, 11 bases remained unmatched. The V gene's germline CDR1 is SEHNR and CDR2 FQNEAQ (reference sequence). The CDR3 has 16 amino acids. The CDR3 loop is CASSLWRDRVLDTQYF. For the CDR3, the DNA is TGTGCCAGCAGCTTATGGAGAGACAGGGTACTCGATACGCAGTATTTT.

V is TRBV11-2 and J is TRBJ2-7; D is unresolved. Trimming took 5 bases from V and 9 from J, leaving 11 bases between them. Germline CDR1 SGHAT, CDR2 FQNNGV. This CDR3 is built from 11 residues. The CDR3 region is CASSPTGGQYF. Written as DNA, the CDR3 is TGTGCCAGCAGCCCGACCGGCGGGCAGTACTTC. Filled out from reference TRBV11-2 and TRBJ2-7, the complete variable domain reads EAGVAQSPRYKIIEKRQSVAFWCNPISGHATLYWYQQILGQGPKLLIQFQNNGVVDDSQLPKDRFSAERLKGVDSTLKIQPAKLEDSAVYLCASSPTGGQYFGPGTRLTVT.

The chain couples TRBV7-8 to TRBJ2-1; 11 nucleotides agree with TRBD2. The CDR3 is made up of 17 amino acids. Unmatched junction bases numbered 14, after V lost 4 bases and J lost 9 bases. Germline CDR1 reads SGHVS; CDR2 reads FQNEAQ. CDR3: CASSSPTSGGREGEQFF. CDR3 sequence (DNA): TGTGCCAGCAGCTCTCCTACTAGCGGGGGAAGAGAAGGTGAGCAGTTCTTC.

This chain links TRBV10-3 with TRBJ1-2; possibly TRBD1 for D (5 bases). CDR1 and CDR2 from the germline V gene are ENHRY and SYGVKD. V lost 5 bases to trimming and J lost 4 bases, with 17 bases between them. The CDR3 covers 15 residues. CDR3 nucleotides: TGTGCCATCAGTACGGCAGGGTCAGAACGCTATGGCTACACCTTC. Protein sequence: CAISTAGSERYGYTF.

V usage is TRBV4-2 and J usage is TRBJ1-2; D gene uncertain. With 4 bases removed from V and 2 bases from J, the gap between germline ends came to 8 bases. CDR1 is LGHNA and CDR2 is YNFKEQ in the germline V gene. The CDR3 totals 13 residues. The CDR3 loop is CASSPGINYGYTF. The CDR3 DNA sequence: TGTGCCAGCAGCCCGGGTATAAACTATGGCTACACCTTC.

This clone came up a few times. The chain is built from TRBV28 and TRBJ1-1; 9 bases align to TRBD1. From germline, CDR1 is MDHEN and CDR2 SYDVKM. V lost 6 bases, J lost 4 bases, and 6 bases stayed unmatched. This CDR3 region has 14 residues. The CDR3 is CASRRDRATTEAFF. CDR3 nucleotide sequence: TGTGCCAGCAGGAGGGACAGGGCGACCACTGAAGCTTTCTTT.

The gene calls are TRBV25-1 and TRBJ1-5, with 8 bases identical to TRBD1. Per the germline V gene, CDR1 is MGHDK and CDR2 is SYGVNS. The V and J ends lost 8 bases and 1 base, in that order; junction bases with no gene match: 4. The CDR3 runs 14 residues. The CDR3 sequence is CASSDRASNQPQHF. Here the CDR3 DNA reads TGTGCCAGCTCGGACAGGGCGAGCAATCAGCCCCAGCATTTT.

The chain combines TRBV15 with TRBJ2-5, with D perhaps matching TRBD1 (6 bases). The CDR3 has 15 residues. Germline CDR1 is LNHNV and CDR2 is YYDKDF (reference sequence). V was pared by 0 bases and J by 5 bases, with 13 bases between. DNA of the CDR3: TGTGCCACCAGCAGAGATCCACAGGGTGGGGAGACCCAGTACTTC. This codes for CATSRDPQGGETQYF. The full variable domain, completed using reference TRBV15 and TRBJ2-5, is DAMVIQNPRYQVTQFGKPVTLSCSQTLNHNVMYWYQQKSSQAPKLLFHYYDKDFNNEADTPDNFQSRRPNTSFCFLDIRSPGLGDTAMYLCATSRDPQGGETQYFGPGTRLLVL.